This paragraph reports one TCR beta chain. Its antigen is not yet known. No much larger clonotype is one base removed from it; base qualities were not supplied. V lost 3 bases and J lost 0 bases; the stretch between them is 5 bases long. Reading from cysteine to phenylalanine, the CDR3 counts 13 amino acids. Only the CDR3 DNA is retained, 39 bases long and in frame from the first base. TCRbeta CDR3 regions were amplified from genomic DNA by means of the immunoSEQ Assay, a bias-controlled multiplex PCR. The authors' analysis ran thus. The number of nucleated cells in each sample was estimated from the amplification of reference gene primers within the assay. Sequence reads were collapsed and filtered to measure the absolute abundance of every unique TCRbeta CDR3 rearrangement. For each sample, productive Simpson clonality was calculated as the square root of Simpson's diversity index across productive rearrangements. In TCRdb, the immuneACCESS table is reduced to in-frame sequences with V and J assigned. These tables do not hold every clone; where another copy was compared, an unresolved V gene accounts for under half, and the others remain unexplained. V, J and clone size derive from that table, while D and trimming were established from the DNA sequence. The sample data list roughly 230,000 clones, and 85% to 90% of these were observed just once. The ten largest clones capture 2.1% of the sample.

One collaborating source in Seattle enrolled patients while the patients were actively infected and followed the patients over time throughout the course of disease. The collaborating institutions used their own protocols to collect whole blood in K2EDTA tubes. Collaborator samples were shipped for TCRbeta analysis as frozen whole blood, isolated PBMCs, or DNA extracted from either sample type. This entry is derived from a study of blood T cell repertoires in COVID-19 (dated by TCRdb to 2020 to 2021). The study in broad terms: Samples from collaborators originated in the United States, Italy and Spain and spanned both the acute and convalescent phases of COVID-19. The material from the prospective study consisted of cDNA or gDNA derived from T cells, B-cell-depleted T cells, or PBMCs. Deeply sampled blood TCRbeta repertoires from subjects exposed to, actively infected with, or recovered from COVID-19 were included in the dataset. The repertoires were released in a freely available public database intended as a resource for research on the immune response to SARS-CoV-2. The samples were drawn from the first 160 participants of the ongoing ImmuneRACE study and from over 950 subjects provided by 6 global collaborators. Nearly every sample came with metadata listing a de-identified subject ID, COVID-19 status, age in years and sex. Where HLA class I and class II types were available, the types were taken from metadata supplied by the sample provider, not from assay-based typing. Study-level results and caveats: Clinical and demographic metadata were provided uncurated, with the amount varying by source and participant.

The receptor chain draws on TRBV12-3 or TRBV12-4 and TRBJ1-2; a tentative D call is TRBD1 (5 bases match). The sample consisted of peripheral blood. The source is a woman in her sixties or seventies with COVID-19, enrolled during active disease. The base sequence is TGTGCCAGCAGTTTGACAGCTAACTATGGCTACACCTTC. It encodes CASSLTANYGYTF.